This entry features one T cell receptor (beta chain) sequence. No antigen is known for it. Donors consisted of healthy bone marrow donors. This sample was taken from a study of cytomegalovirus exposure and HLA in healthy donors. Study-wide results and limits: Apart from CMV serostatus, no immune exposure information was available. Among the most significant clusters, several appeared linked to common viral pathogens in a later analysis.

PCR involved 60 Vbeta and 13 Jbeta primers. Clones were read by immunoSEQ multiplex PCR, and TCRdb kept only the in-frame ones, dropping some. The sample has hundreds of thousands of clones, 83% seen once. This CDR3 is built from 14 residues. The V and J ends lost 5 bases and 9 bases respectively, with 14 bases between them. Germline values: CDR1 LNHDA, CDR2 SQIVND (reference sequence). Sequenced: PBMCs. The chain joins TRBV19 to TRBJ1-6, with D possibly TRBD1 on 5 matching bases. This receptor was identified in a girl under 18 in good health and CMV-seronegative. CDR3 bases: TGTGCCAGTAGTTGGGGGACCGGGGGTTCACCCCTCCACTTT. Its protein product is CASSWGTGGSPLHF.